The 25 T cell receptor beta chains reported below all come from one sample, sequenced in a study of tumor-infiltrating lymphocytes in oesophageal squamous cell carcinoma (dated by TCRdb to about 2016). The library was built by means of PCR. Reads for this sample came from an Illumina HiSeq 2000. The public reads were run again by TCRdb, first through fastp at Q25 and then through MiXCR, and only productive beta chains were kept. Identical CDR3 protein sequences are pooled into one entry, listed with their most common genes and DNA. Counted in this sample were around 6,200 distinct CDR3 sequences; about 15% of them appeared once. The top ten clonotypes cover approximately 17% of the sample. The sample was esophageal tumor tissue. The receptor source for this set is a male donor with esophageal squamous cell carcinoma.

As for this clonotype: Since no conserved phenylalanine or tryptophan closes the CDR3, a read error is the likely cause. No DNA is shown, since the ends of the CDR3 on it are uncertain; the CDR3 is the one TCRdb lists. The gene calls are TRBV6-2 or TRBV6-3 and TRBJ2-1; the tabulated D call, TRBD1, remains unverified against the DNA. The CDR3 totals 14 residues, both ends included. CDR1 is MNHEY and CDR2 is SVGEGT in the germline V gene. CDR3 loop: CASSYEGIGYTFGS.

This clonotype was counted at least ten times. The chain recombines TRBV6-4 with TRBJ2-3; 12 bases are shared with TRBD2. The junction had 0 bases not matched to a gene; V was cut back by 0 bases and J by 5 bases. Germline CDR1 MRHNA, CDR2 SNTAGT. The CDR3 is made up of 15 amino acids. The CDR3: CASSDSTSGGDTQYF. In DNA, the CDR3 is TGTGCCAGCAGTGACTCGACTAGCGGGGGAGATACGCAGTATTTT.

This clonotype was detected ten times or more. The gene calls are TRBV5-4 and TRBJ2-5, with 12 bases aligning to TRBD2. Germline V gene data show CDR1 as SGHNT and CDR2 as YYREEE (reference sequence). Trimming cost V 4 bases and J 5 bases; bases outside gene matches: 6. This CDR3 spans 15 amino acids. The CDR3 bases are TGTGCCAGCAGCCCTCTAGCGGGGGGGCCGGAGACCCAGTACTTC. As protein: CASSPLAGGPETQYF.

Remarks on this clonotype: A much more abundant neighbour one base away suggests this may be a read error. J is TRBJ2-3 and V is TRBV5-1; TRBD1 matches 7 bases. This CDR3 comprises 14 residues. Germline CDR1 is SGHRS and CDR2 is YFSETQ. With V trimmed by 4 bases and J by 14 bases, 16 bases remained unmatched. CDR3 sequence: CASSLAQGQGELYF. CDR3 coding DNA: TGCGCCAGCAGCCTCGCTCAAGGGCAGGGGGAGCTGTATTTT. Supplemented by reference TRBV5-1 and TRBJ2-3, the full variable domain reads KAGVTQTPRYLIKTRGQQVTLSCSPISGHRSVSWYQQTPGQGLQFLFEYFSETQRNKGNFPGRFSGRQFSNSRSEMNVSTLELGDSALYLCASSLAQGQGELYFGPGTRLTVL.

This clonotype has a count of ten or more. V gene TRBV6-1 combines with J gene TRBJ1-2, with D unclear. The CDR3 covers 11 residues. The germline V gene has CDR1 MNHNS and CDR2 SASEGT. V was pared by 3 bases and J by 3 bases, with 2 bases between. CDR3 residues: CASSDHYGYTF. The CDR3 nucleotides read TGTGCCAGCAGTGATCACTATGGCTACACCTTC.

In its sample, this clonotype ranks as medium-sized (0.01 to 0.1%). The chain recombines TRBV7-9 with TRBJ1-2, with D maybe TRBD1 (5 bases). The V end was cut by 5 bases, the J end by 7 bases, with 14 bases between. The CDR3 covers 13 residues. Per the germline V gene, CDR1 is SEHNR and CDR2 is FQNEAQ (reference sequence). The CDR3 nucleotides are TGTGCCAGCAGCCCAGCAGGGAGGTTTGGCTACACCTTC. Amino acids: CASSPAGRFGYTF.

This clonotype was seen once. The CDR3 does not end in the conserved phenylalanine or tryptophan, so this is likely a read error. J is TRBJ2-5 and V is TRBV11-1; 8 bases are shared with TRBD1. The CDR3 sequence is 14 residues long. Germline V lookup: CDR1 SGHAT, CDR2 FQDESV (reference sequence). This CDR3 is CPSSRGQGRETQYS. The CDR3 DNA reads as TGTCCCAGCAGCCGTGGACAGGGAAGAGAGACCCAGTACTCC.

This clonotype was detected a few times. Written as DNA, the CDR3 is TGCAGCTTTACAGGGGTGGCCACCGGGGAGCTGTTTTTT. This sequence encodes CSFTGVATGELFF. This chain links TRBV29-1 with TRBJ2-2, with 7 bases that match TRBD1. Germline loops: CDR1 SQVTM, CDR2 ANQGSEA. This CDR3 comprises 13 residues. The V segment lost 8 bases and the J segment 4 bases; nucleotides outside the gene matches: 7.

Remarks on this clonotype: As the CDR3 is not closed by the conserved phenylalanine or tryptophan, this likely results from a read error. The DNA is left out, because the CDR3 cannot be placed on it with certainty; the CDR3 is given as TCRdb lists it. The V call is TRBV7-6, the J call TRBJ2-5; the table's D call, TRBD1, has no DNA check behind it. Germline V gene sequence: CDR1 SGHVS, CDR2 FNYEAQ. The CDR3 has 8 amino acids, counting both end residues. The CDR3 loop reads CASSLGVP.

By share, this clonotype ranks as large (0.1 to 1%). The gene calls are TRBV7-2 and TRBJ2-5; 7 nucleotides agree with TRBD2. Germline CDR1 reads SGHTA; CDR2 reads FQGNSA. Germline trimming cut 4 bases from V and 5 bases from J; bases unmatched to any gene: 13. The CDR3 has 16 amino acids. The DNA of the CDR3 is TGTGCCAGCAGCTCTTCCGGGTGGAAGCGGGATGAGACCCAGTACTTC. It specifies CASSSSGWKRDETQYF.

The chain couples TRBV7-2 to TRBJ2-5; no reliable D call. TRBJ1-2 explains the end of the DNA better; the J call may be wrong. Per germline, CDR1 SGHTA and CDR2 FQGNSA. This CDR3 is built from 14 residues. This CDR3 reads CASSLAGGYYGYTF. CDR3 bases: TGTGCCAGCAGCTTAGCCGGTGGGTACTATGGCTACACCTTC.

Ten or more counts support this clonotype. The chain combines TRBV5-8 with TRBJ2-2, with TRBD1 matching 9 bases. Germline trimming cut 4 bases from V and 2 bases from J; bases unmatched to any gene: 3. CDR1 is SGHTS and CDR2 is YDEGEE in the germline V gene. The CDR3 is 15 residues long. In nucleotides, the CDR3 is TGTGCCAGCAGCAAGGGACAGGGCAACACCGGGGAGCTGTTTTTT. This codes for CASSKGQGNTGELFF.

Concerning this clonotype: Without the conserved terminal phenylalanine or tryptophan, this CDR3 likely stems from a read error. The limits of the CDR3 on the DNA are not certain, so only TCRdb's listed CDR3 is given. CDR3: CASSTTGTS. The chain joins TRBV25-1 to TRBJ2-6. CDR1 and CDR2 from the germline V gene are MGHDK and SYGVNS. The CDR3 has 9 amino acids, counting both end residues.

This sequence joins TRBV27 and TRBJ2-7; TRBD1 agrees at 10 bases. The CDR3 totals 14 residues. V shed 6 bases, J shed 5 bases, and the junction held 7 bases outside the gene matches. CDR1 is MNHEY and CDR2 is SMNVEV in the germline V gene (reference sequence). The CDR3 DNA reads as TGTGCCAGCAGATCCCGGGACAGGGGACACGAGCAGTACTTC. It encodes CASRSRDRGHEQYF.

In its sample, this clonotype was seen many times. CDR3 DNA: TGTGCCAGCAGTCACTGGTCCGGCACAGATACGCAGTATTTT. Protein product: CASSHWSGTDTQYF. This rearrangement joins TRBV6-1 to TRBJ2-3; D not certain. V lost 5 bases and J lost 1, with 10 bases in between. The CDR3 loop spans 14 amino acids. The germline CDR1 and CDR2 sequences are MNHNS and SASEGT.

Turning to this clonotype: Because the CDR3 is missing its conserved closing phenylalanine or tryptophan, this is likely a read error. The DNA is left out, because the CDR3 cannot be placed on it with certainty; the CDR3 is given as TCRdb lists it. This rearrangement joins TRBV5-5 to TRBJ2-7. The length of the CDR3 is 16 amino acids, counting both ends. Germline V CDR1 and CDR2: SGHKS, YYEKEE (reference sequence). CDR3: CASSLAYFNYGYTFGS.

There are many counts of this clonotype. The J gene is TRBJ2-1, the V gene TRBV6-6; D is ambiguous. Germline values: CDR1 MNHNY, CDR2 SVGAGI (reference sequence). Trimming took off 1 base at V and 4 bases at J, with 5 bases between the two ends. The CDR3 runs to 13 residues. The DNA for the CDR3 is TGTGCCAGCAGTTACTTTCGGTACAATGAGCAGTTCTTC. Protein: CASSYFRYNEQFF.

This clonotype is medium-sized within its sample. The gene calls are TRBV7-2 and TRBJ1-4; TRBD1 matches at 10 bases. The CDR3 runs to 15 residues. The V segment lost 5 bases and the J segment 5 bases; nucleotides outside the gene matches: 5. Per germline, CDR1 SGHTA and CDR2 FQGNSA. The CDR3 is CASSPGDRGNEKLFF. CDR3 coding DNA: TGTGCCAGCAGCCCCGGGGACAGGGGAAATGAAAAACTGTTTTTT.

The chain is built from TRBV7-2 and TRBJ2-3; D remains ambiguous. CDR1 is SGHTA and CDR2 is FQGNSA in the germline V gene. The germline V and J ends were trimmed by 4 bases and 2 bases, with 16 bases remaining between them. This CDR3 has 16 residues. The CDR3 DNA is TGTACCAGCAGCTCTGCCCTGGCCGGGTTCACAGATACGCAGTATTTT. This gives the protein CTSSSALAGFTDTQYF. Combining the CDR3 with reference TRBV7-2 and TRBJ2-3 gives the whole variable domain GAGVSQSPSNKVTEKGKDVELRCDPISGHTALYWYRQSLGQGLEFLIYFQGNSAPDKSGLPSDRFSAERTGGSVSTLTIQRTQQEDSAVYLCTSSSALAGFTDTQYFGPGTRLTVL.

This clonotype appeared many times. The gene calls are TRBV19 and TRBJ1-1; D is possibly TRBD1 (6 bases). The length of the CDR3 is 13 residues. The V gene's germline CDR1 is LNHDA and CDR2 SQIVND (reference sequence). Deletions cut 7 bases from V and 2 bases from J, with 11 bases between. The CDR3 spells CASIRTANTEAFF. CDR3 bases: TGTGCCAGTATTAGGACAGCTAACACTGAAGCTTTCTTT.

Ten or more counts support this clonotype. This chain uses TRBV19 with TRBJ2-5, with D possibly TRBD1 on 5 matching bases. The V end lost 3 bases, the J end lost 0 bases, and 14 bases lay between the germline ends. CDR3 size: 16 residues. Germline CDR1 is LNHDA and CDR2 is SQIVND (reference sequence). CDR3 DNA sequence: TGTGCCAGTAGTATTGACACAGGCAAACACCAAGAGACCCAGTACTTC. This codes for CASSIDTGKHQETQYF.

This clonotype showed up many times. The chain carries TRBV6-1 and TRBJ1-2; 9 nucleotides line up with TRBD1. V lost 2 bases, J lost 6 bases, and 7 bases stayed unmatched. The CDR3 is 15 amino acids. Per the germline V gene, CDR1 is MNHNS and CDR2 is SASEGT. CDR3 loop: CASSEPDRGSHGYTF. The DNA for the CDR3 is TGTGCCAGCAGTGAACCGGACAGGGGAAGTCATGGCTACACCTTC.

This sequence joins TRBV6-9 and TRBJ2-1; D gene uncertain. Germline CDR1 reads MNHGY; CDR2 reads SVAAGI. This CDR3 has 9 amino acids. V dropped 10 bases and J dropped 12 bases, with 10 bases sitting between them. CDR3 region: CATLNTQFF. DNA for the CDR3: TGTGCCACCCTAAATACGCAGTTCTTC.

This clonotype rates as medium-sized. J is TRBJ2-1 and V is TRBV10-2; no reliable D call. In germline, CDR1 is WSHSY, CDR2 SAAADI. Between the trimmed V and J ends, which lost 5 bases and 6 bases, there was a span of 11 bases. The CDR3 spans 13 residues. The CDR3 protein is CASSRSRVNEQFF. CDR3 nucleotides: TGCGCCAGCAGTCGGTCCCGGGTCAATGAGCAGTTCTTC.

This clonotype is categorized as medium-sized. The rearrangement uses TRBV6-1 and TRBJ1-5, with D perhaps matching TRBD1 (6 bases). The CDR3 is 15 amino acids. Germline loops: CDR1 MNHNS, CDR2 SASEGT. V lost 4 bases to trimming and J lost 3 bases, with 13 bases between them. CDR3 protein: CASSVGGGLNQPQHF. CDR3 coding DNA: TGTGCCAGCAGTGTTGGGGGGGGCCTCAATCAGCCCCAGCATTTT.